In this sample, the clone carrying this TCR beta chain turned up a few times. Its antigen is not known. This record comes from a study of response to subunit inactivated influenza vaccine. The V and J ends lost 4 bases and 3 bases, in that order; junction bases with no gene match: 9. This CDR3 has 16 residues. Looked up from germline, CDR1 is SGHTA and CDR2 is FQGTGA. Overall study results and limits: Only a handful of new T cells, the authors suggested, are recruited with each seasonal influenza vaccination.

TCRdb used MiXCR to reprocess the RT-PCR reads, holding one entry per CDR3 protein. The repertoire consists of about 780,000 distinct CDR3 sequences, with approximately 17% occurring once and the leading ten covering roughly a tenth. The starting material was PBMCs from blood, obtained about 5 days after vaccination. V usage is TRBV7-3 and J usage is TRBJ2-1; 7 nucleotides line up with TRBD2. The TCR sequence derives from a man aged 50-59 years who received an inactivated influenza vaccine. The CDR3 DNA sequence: TGTGCCAGCAGCTCTAGGGCCAGCGGGATCTACAATGAGCAGTTCTTC. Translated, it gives CASSSRASGIYNEQFF.